This is a list of T cell receptor beta chains from one sample in a study of T-cell reconstitution after alpha-beta-depleted transplantation in children. From the PCR reads, TCRdb called clonotypes with MiXCR, one entry per CDR3 protein. Here the sample spans approximately 980,000 distinct CDR3 sequences, about 26% being singletons. The sequences come from PBMCs, mostly from graft donor cells, collected 360 days after TCRalphabeta/CD19-depleted stem cell transplant. The receptors were gathered from a boy younger than two who had a stem cell transplant for SCID, so the T cells may come from the graft donor. The CDR3 runs from the conserved cysteine through the conserved F or W. A D gene is named only where the DNA matches it firmly. Clone size is not always given. Where it is, it says once, few, many or a class for expanded clones.

j_call: TRBJ2-4; d_call: TRBD1; v_call: TRBV9; clone_size: NA; cdr3_aa: CASSVRRQGWDIQYF; cdr3_nt: TGTGCCAGCAGCGTCCGTCGACAGGGATGGGACATTCAGTACTTC
j_call: TRBJ2-2; d_call: TRBD2; v_call: TRBV7-3; clone_size: few; cdr3_aa: CASSLTSGGDTGELFF; cdr3_nt: TGTGCCAGCAGCTTAACTAGCGGGGGAGACACCGGGGAGCTGTTTTTT
j_call: TRBJ2-3; d_call: TRBD1; v_call: TRBV6-5; clone_size: NA; cdr3_aa: CASSYYRGTDTQYF; cdr3_nt: TGTGCCAGCAGTTACTACAGGGGAACAGATACGCAGTATTTT
j_call: TRBJ2-5; d_call: NA; v_call: TRBV12-3/TRBV12-4; clone_size: NA; cdr3_aa: CASSWWQGRVKTQYF; cdr3_nt: TGTGCCAGCAGCTGGTGGCAGGGAAGGGTAAAGACCCAGTACTTC
j_call: TRBJ2-3; d_call: TRBD2; v_call: TRBV20-1; clone_size: few; cdr3_aa: CSAAPPGLGADTQYF; cdr3_nt: TGCAGTGCTGCCCCCCCGGGACTAGGGGCAGATACGCAGTATTTT
j_call: TRBJ1-5; d_call: NA; v_call: TRBV6-5; clone_size: few; cdr3_aa: CASGPRRQPQHF; cdr3_nt: TGTGCCAGCGGTCCCCGGAGGCAGCCCCAGCATTTT
j_call: TRBJ2-5; d_call: NA; v_call: TRBV7-6; clone_size: few; cdr3_aa: CASSLDVGAETQYF; cdr3_nt: TGTGCCAGCAGCTTAGATGTCGGGGCTGAGACCCAGTACTTC
j_call: TRBJ2-3; d_call: NA; v_call: TRBV6-2/TRBV6-3; clone_size: NA; cdr3_aa: CASGRASASTDTQYF; cdr3_nt: TGTGCCAGCGGCAGGGCTTCCGCGTCCACAGATACGCAGTATTTT
j_call: TRBJ1-2; d_call: TRBD1; v_call: TRBV7-8; clone_size: NA; cdr3_aa: CASSLGGYYGYTF; cdr3_nt: TGTGCCAGCAGCCTAGGGGGCTACTATGGCTACACCTTC
j_call: TRBJ2-7; d_call: TRBD1; v_call: TRBV6-1; clone_size: NA; cdr3_aa: CASLQGVGTYEQYF; cdr3_nt: TGTGCCAGTTTACAGGGGGTTGGAACCTACGAGCAGTACTTC
j_call: TRBJ2-1; d_call: NA; v_call: TRBV20-1; clone_size: few; cdr3_aa: CSASRITTYNEQFF; cdr3_nt: TGCAGTGCTAGCAGGATAACTACCTACAATGAGCAGTTCTTC
j_call: TRBJ1-2; d_call: NA; v_call: TRBV29-1; clone_size: few; cdr3_aa: CSVAPPDGYGYTF; cdr3_nt: TGCAGCGTTGCCCCGCCTGATGGCTATGGCTACACCTTC
j_call: TRBJ1-1; d_call: NA; v_call: TRBV4-1; clone_size: few; cdr3_aa: CASSHRQEGTEAFF; cdr3_nt: TGCGCCAGCAGCCATCGACAGGAGGGCACTGAAGCTTTCTTT
j_call: TRBJ2-5; d_call: NA; v_call: TRBV15; clone_size: few; cdr3_aa: CATSREGKETQYF; cdr3_nt: TGTGCCACCAGCAGAGAGGGTAAAGAGACCCAGTACTTC
j_call: TRBJ2-3; d_call: TRBD1; v_call: TRBV4-3; clone_size: NA; cdr3_aa: CASSGGQGIDTQYF; cdr3_nt: TGCGCCAGCAGTGGAGGACAGGGGATAGATACGCAGTATTTT
j_call: TRBJ2-7; d_call: NA; v_call: TRBV6-1; clone_size: NA; cdr3_aa: CASSAPTVFSYEQYF; cdr3_nt: TGTGCCAGCAGCGCGCCGACAGTCTTCTCCTACGAGCAGTACTTC
j_call: TRBJ1-5; d_call: NA; v_call: TRBV3-1; clone_size: NA; cdr3_aa: CASSQGTTASNQPQHF; cdr3_nt: TGTGCCAGCAGCCAAGGGACAACCGCTAGCAATCAGCCCCAGCATTTT
j_call: TRBJ2-2; d_call: NA; v_call: TRBV27; clone_size: few; cdr3_aa: CASSLYTPNLDTGELFF; cdr3_nt: TGTGCCAGCAGTTTATACACTCCGAACCTGGACACCGGGGAGCTGTTTTTT
j_call: TRBJ2-5; d_call: TRBD2; v_call: TRBV6-1; clone_size: few; cdr3_aa: CASRRGTSVAQETQYF; cdr3_nt: TGTGCCAGCAGGAGAGGAACTAGCGTAGCTCAAGAGACCCAGTACTTC
j_call: TRBJ2-2; d_call: NA; v_call: TRBV27; clone_size: NA; cdr3_aa: CASSFGGTAGELFF; cdr3_nt: TGTGCCAGCAGTTTCGGAGGGACGGCCGGGGAGCTGTTTTTT
j_call: TRBJ1-3; d_call: NA; v_call: TRBV12-3/TRBV12-4; clone_size: NA; cdr3_aa: CASSFVPDWVNTIYF; cdr3_nt: TGTGCCAGCAGTTTTGTTCCCGATTGGGTTAACACCATATATTTT
j_call: TRBJ1-6; d_call: TRBD1; v_call: TRBV7-6; clone_size: NA; cdr3_aa: CASSLGGTETLHF; cdr3_nt: TGTGCCAGCAGCTTGGGGGGGACAGAAACCCTCCACTTT
j_call: TRBJ2-5; d_call: NA; v_call: TRBV28; clone_size: few; cdr3_aa: CASSLGHSFQETQYF; cdr3_nt: TGTGCCAGCAGTCTGGGACACAGCTTCCAAGAGACCCAGTACTTC
j_call: TRBJ1-5; d_call: NA; v_call: TRBV5-1; clone_size: few; cdr3_aa: CASSLEGPGGPQHF; cdr3_nt: TGCGCCAGCAGCTTGGAGGGGCCCGGGGGGCCCCAGCATTTT
j_call: TRBJ2-7; d_call: NA; v_call: TRBV3-1; clone_size: many; cdr3_aa: CASSLGPDSAYEQYF; cdr3_nt: TGTGCCAGCAGCCTTGGCCCGGACAGCGCCTACGAGCAGTACTTC
j_call: TRBJ1-5; d_call: TRBD1; v_call: TRBV6-5; clone_size: NA; cdr3_aa: CASRLMTGRVQPQHF; cdr3_nt: TGTGCCAGCAGATTAATGACAGGGCGAGTTCAGCCCCAGCATTTT
j_call: TRBJ1-1; d_call: NA; v_call: TRBV20-1; clone_size: NA; cdr3_aa: CSARVVRGSTEAFF; cdr3_nt: TGCAGTGCCAGAGTAGTCCGGGGGAGCACTGAAGCTTTCTTT
j_call: TRBJ2-7; d_call: NA; v_call: TRBV18; clone_size: NA; cdr3_aa: CASSPQQGYEQYF; cdr3_nt: TGTGCCAGCTCACCACAGCAGGGCTACGAGCAGTACTTC